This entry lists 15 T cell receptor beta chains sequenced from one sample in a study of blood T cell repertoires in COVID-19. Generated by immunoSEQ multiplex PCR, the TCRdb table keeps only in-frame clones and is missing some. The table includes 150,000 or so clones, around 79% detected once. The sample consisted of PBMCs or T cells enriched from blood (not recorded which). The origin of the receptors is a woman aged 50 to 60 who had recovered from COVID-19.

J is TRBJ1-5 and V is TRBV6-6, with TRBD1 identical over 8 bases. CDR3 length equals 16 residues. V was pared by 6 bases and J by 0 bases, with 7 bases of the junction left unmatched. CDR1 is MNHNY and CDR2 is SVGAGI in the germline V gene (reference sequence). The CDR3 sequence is CASSSHTGGSNQPQHF. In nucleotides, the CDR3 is TGTGCCAGCAGCTCCCATACAGGGGGTAGCAATCAGCCCCAGCATTTT.

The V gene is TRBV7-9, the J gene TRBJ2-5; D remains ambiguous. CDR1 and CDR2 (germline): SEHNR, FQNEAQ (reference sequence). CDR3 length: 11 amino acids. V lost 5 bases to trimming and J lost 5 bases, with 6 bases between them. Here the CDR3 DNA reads TGTGCCAGCAGCGCACGGGAGACCCAGTACTTC. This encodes CASSARETQYF.

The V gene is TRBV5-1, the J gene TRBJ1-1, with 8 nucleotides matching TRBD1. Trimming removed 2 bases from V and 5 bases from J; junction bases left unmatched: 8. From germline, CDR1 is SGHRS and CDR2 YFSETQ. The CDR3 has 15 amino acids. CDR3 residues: CASSLESTGVTEAFF. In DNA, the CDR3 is TGCGCCAGCAGCTTAGAATCGACAGGGGTTACTGAAGCTTTCTTT.

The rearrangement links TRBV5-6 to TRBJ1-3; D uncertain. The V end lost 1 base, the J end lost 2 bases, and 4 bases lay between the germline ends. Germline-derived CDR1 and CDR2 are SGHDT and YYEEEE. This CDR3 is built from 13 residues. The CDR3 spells CASSLSAGNTIYF. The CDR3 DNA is TGTGCCAGCAGCTTGTCGGCTGGAAACACCATATATTTT.

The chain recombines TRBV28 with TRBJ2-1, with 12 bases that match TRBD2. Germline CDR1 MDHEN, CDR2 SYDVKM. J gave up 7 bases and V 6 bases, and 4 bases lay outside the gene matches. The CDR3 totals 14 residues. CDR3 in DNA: TGTGCCAGCAGAAGACTAGCGGGAGAGAATGAGCAGTTCTTC. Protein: CASRRLAGENEQFF.

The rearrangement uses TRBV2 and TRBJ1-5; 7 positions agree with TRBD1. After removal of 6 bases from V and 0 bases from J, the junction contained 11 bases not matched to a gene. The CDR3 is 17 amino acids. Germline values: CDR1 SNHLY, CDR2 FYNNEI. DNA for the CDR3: TGTGCCAGCAGCGACAGGGATATGATCTATAGCAATCAGCCCCAGCATTTT. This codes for CASSDRDMIYSNQPQHF.

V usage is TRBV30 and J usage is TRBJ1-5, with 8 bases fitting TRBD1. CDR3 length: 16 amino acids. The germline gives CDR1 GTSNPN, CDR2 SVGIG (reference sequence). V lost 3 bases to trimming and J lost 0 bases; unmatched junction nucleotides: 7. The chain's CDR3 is CAWRDPQGVSNQPQHF. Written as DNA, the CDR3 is TGTGCCTGGAGAGACCCACAGGGGGTTAGCAATCAGCCCCAGCATTTT.

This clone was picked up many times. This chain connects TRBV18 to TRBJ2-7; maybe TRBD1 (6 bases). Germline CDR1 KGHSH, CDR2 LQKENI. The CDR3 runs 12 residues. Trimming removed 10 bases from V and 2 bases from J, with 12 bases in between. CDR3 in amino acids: CATFGQPYEQYF. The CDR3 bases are TGTGCCACCTTTGGACAGCCCTACGAGCAGTACTTC.

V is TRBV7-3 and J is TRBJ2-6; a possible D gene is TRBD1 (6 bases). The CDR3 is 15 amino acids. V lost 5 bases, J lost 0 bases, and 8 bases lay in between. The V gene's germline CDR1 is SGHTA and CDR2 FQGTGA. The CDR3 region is CASSRGGSGANVLTF. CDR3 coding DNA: TGTGCCAGCAGCCGAGGGGGCTCTGGGGCCAACGTCCTGACTTTC.

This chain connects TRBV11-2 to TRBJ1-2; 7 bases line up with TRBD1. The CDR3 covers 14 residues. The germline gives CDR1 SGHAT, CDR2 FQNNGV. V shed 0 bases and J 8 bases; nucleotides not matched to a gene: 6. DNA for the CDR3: TGTGCCAGCAGCTTAGATCTACAGGGGCGCGGCTACACCTTC. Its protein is CASSLDLQGRGYTF.

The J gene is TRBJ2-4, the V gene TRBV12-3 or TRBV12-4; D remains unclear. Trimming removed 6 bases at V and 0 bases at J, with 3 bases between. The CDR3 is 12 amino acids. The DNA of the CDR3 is TGTGCCAGCAGCGTAGCCAAAAACATTCAGTACTTC. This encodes CASSVAKNIQYF.

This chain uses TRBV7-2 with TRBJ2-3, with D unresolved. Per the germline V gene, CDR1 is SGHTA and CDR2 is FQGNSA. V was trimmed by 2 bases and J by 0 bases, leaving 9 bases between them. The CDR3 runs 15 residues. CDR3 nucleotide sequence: TGTGCCAGCAGCTTACGTCTTACTAGCACAGATACGCAGTATTTT. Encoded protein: CASSLRLTSTDTQYF.

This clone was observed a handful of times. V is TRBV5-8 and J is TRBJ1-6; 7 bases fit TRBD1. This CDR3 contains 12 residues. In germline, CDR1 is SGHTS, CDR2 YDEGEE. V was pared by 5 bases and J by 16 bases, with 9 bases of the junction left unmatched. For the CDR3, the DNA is TGTGCCAGCAGTCTGGACAGGCTAGGGCTCCACTTT. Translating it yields CASSLDRLGLHF.

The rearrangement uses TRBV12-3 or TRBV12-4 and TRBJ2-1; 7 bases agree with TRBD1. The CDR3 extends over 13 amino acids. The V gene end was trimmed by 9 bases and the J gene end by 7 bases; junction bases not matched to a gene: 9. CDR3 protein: CASSTGTRNEQFF. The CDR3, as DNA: TGTGCCAGTTCGACAGGGACGAGGAATGAGCAGTTCTTC.

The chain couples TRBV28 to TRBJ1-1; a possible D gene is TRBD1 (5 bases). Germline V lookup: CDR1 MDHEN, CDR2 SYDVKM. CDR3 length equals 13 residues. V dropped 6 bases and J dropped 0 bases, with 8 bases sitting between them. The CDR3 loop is CASRLTVNTEAFF. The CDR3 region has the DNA TGTGCCAGCAGACTGACAGTGAACACTGAAGCTTTCTTT.